This is a list of T cell receptor beta chains from one sample in a study of T cell responses to AZD1222 COVID-19 vaccine. Profiling relied on immunoSEQ multiplex PCR, and the TCRdb table lists in-frame clones only, not all of them. The sample carries 90,000 to 150,000 clones, approximately 90% recorded once. Sequencing used peripheral blood, obtained on day 0 of AZD1222 vaccination. The receptor source for this set is an adult in good health. The CDR3 runs from the conserved cysteine through the conserved F or W. The D gene is left open where the match is weak. The size of a clone is reported for some rows only, either as once, few or many, or as a class for expanded clones.

J gene | D gene | V gene | clone size | CDR3 protein | CDR3 DNA
TRBJ2-1 | TRBD1 | TRBV19 | - | CASSSDRGSYNEQFF | TGTGCCAGTAGTTCGGACAGGGGGTCCTACAATGAGCAGTTCTTC
TRBJ2-2 | - | TRBV6-6 | - | CASRPRGETGELFF | TGTGCCAGCAGGCCCCGTGGGGAAACCGGGGAGCTGTTTTTT
TRBJ2-7 | - | TRBV24-1 | few | CATSDPGTSYEQYF | TGTGCCACCAGTGACCCTGGAACGTCCTACGAGCAGTACTTC
TRBJ1-6 | - | TRBV5-1 | - | CASSLAVGNNGDSPLHF | TGCGCCAGCAGCTTGGCCGTGGGGAACAATGGCGATTCACCCCTCCACTTT
TRBJ1-2 | - | TRBV2 | - | CASRVGRSTGTNYGYTF | TGTGCCAGCAGAGTGGGGCGGTCCACGGGGACTAACTATGGCTACACCTTC
TRBJ1-5 | TRBD1 | TRBV19 | - | CASSGGTGNQPQHF | TGTGCCAGTAGTGGTGGGACAGGTAATCAGCCCCAGCATTTT
TRBJ1-2 | - | TRBV29-1 | - | CSAQGTARGDPGYTF | TGCAGCGCCCAAGGGACGGCAAGAGGCGATCCTGGCTACACCTTC
TRBJ2-5 | TRBD1 | TRBV5-4 | - | CASSLSDRGRETQYF | TGTGCCAGCAGCTTGTCGGACAGGGGCAGGGAGACCCAGTACTTC
TRBJ1-4 | - | TRBV2 | - | CASSAYEKLFF | TGTGCCAGCAGTGCTTATGAAAAACTGTTTTTT
TRBJ2-7 | - | TRBV30 | once | CARTVDSGYEQYF | TGTGCCCGTACGGTCGATTCGGGCTACGAGCAGTACTTC
TRBJ1-5 | - | TRBV6-5 | - | CASRTARGNQPQHF | TGTGCCAGCCGGACAGCCAGGGGCAATCAGCCCCAGCATTTT
TRBJ2-7 | TRBD2 | TRBV13 | - | CASSLLREGPGEQYF | TGTGCCAGCAGCTTACTCCGGGAGGGCCCGGGCGAGCAGTACTTC
TRBJ2-1 | - | TRBV6-5 | - | CASSYSEKVVYNEQFF | TGTGCCAGCAGTTACTCAGAGAAGGTGGTATACAATGAGCAGTTCTTC
TRBJ2-2 | - | TRBV6-5 | - | CASSYSGTQKRELFF | TGTGCCAGCAGTTACTCGGGGACACAAAAAAGGGAGCTGTTTTTT
TRBJ1-1 | - | TRBV5-1 | - | CASSLTYMNTEAFF | TGCGCCAGCAGCTTGACATACATGAACACTGAAGCTTTCTTT
TRBJ1-2 | - | TRBV5-1 | - | CASSLAGRSGYTF | TGCGCCAGCAGCTTGGCGGGGAGGAGTGGCTACACCTTC
TRBJ2-7 | - | TRBV11-3 | - | CASSLDAGTTLPMYF | TGTGCCAGCAGCTTAGACGCCGGGACAACCCTTCCAATGTACTTC
TRBJ2-7 | TRBD1 | TRBV7-2 | once | CASSLSTGTGAYEQYF | TGTGCCAGCAGCTTAAGTACCGGGACAGGAGCCTACGAGCAGTACTTC
TRBJ2-7 | - | TRBV2 | - | CASGWLGEQYF | TGTGCCAGCGGCTGGTTGGGCGAGCAGTACTTC
TRBJ2-1 | - | TRBV7-2 | - | CASSLAGGPSGFF | TGTGCCAGCAGCTTAGCGGGGGGGCCCTCAGGGTTCTTC
TRBJ2-1 | - | TRBV11-2 | - | CASSFSGTHAYNEQFF | TGTGCCAGCAGCTTCTCCGGGACCCATGCCTACAATGAGCAGTTCTTC
TRBJ2-1 | TRBD2 | TRBV18 | - | CASSPLAGGNNEQFF | TGTGCCAGCTCACCGCTAGCGGGAGGTAACAATGAGCAGTTCTTC
TRBJ2-1 | - | TRBV9 | - | CASSVGPQLGEQFF | TGTGCCAGCAGCGTAGGTCCTCAACTTGGAGAGCAGTTCTTC
TRBJ1-1 | - | TRBV18 | - | CASSPPWNTEAFF | TGTGCCAGCTCACCACCGTGGAACACTGAAGCTTTCTTT
TRBJ2-3 | TRBD2 | TRBV5-1 | - | CASSLPGLASTDTQYF | TGCGCCAGCAGCCTACCGGGACTAGCGAGCACAGATACGCAGTATTTT
TRBJ2-2 | - | TRBV12-3/TRBV12-4 | - | CASSFTGELFF | TGTGCCAGCAGTTTTACCGGGGAGCTGTTTTTT
TRBJ1-6 | TRBD1 | TRBV6-5 | - | CASTQGGSNSPLHF | TGTGCCAGCACTCAGGGGGGGTCTAATTCACCCCTCCACTTT
TRBJ1-1 | - | TRBV30 | - | CAWSEQENTEAFF | TGTGCCTGGAGCGAGCAGGAGAACACTGAAGCTTTCTTT
TRBJ1-2 | - | TRBV6-1 | - | CASSEAIQFGGDYTF | TGTGCCAGCAGTGAAGCCATACAATTTGGGGGAGACTACACCTTC
TRBJ1-3 | TRBD1 | TRBV13 | - | CASSLGGQGSGNTIYF | TGTGCCAGCAGCTTAGGTGGACAGGGCTCTGGAAACACCATATATTTT
TRBJ1-4 | - | TRBV18 | - | CASSPRVAPNEKLFF | TGTGCCAGCTCACCACGGGTAGCCCCTAATGAAAAACTGTTTTTT
TRBJ1-3 | - | TRBV10-3 | - | CAISSGGRNAGNTIYF | TGTGCCATCAGCTCCGGGGGCAGGAATGCTGGAAACACCATATATTTT
TRBJ1-1 | TRBD1 | TRBV6-6 | - | CASSPGPRQGAGGTEAFF | TGTGCCAGCAGTCCCGGACCCAGACAGGGGGCGGGAGGTACTGAAGCTTTCTTT